This T cell receptor (beta chain) was profiled in a study of blood T cell repertoires in COVID-19. About the research overall: From T cells, B-cell-depleted T cells, or PBMCs came the material, which was cDNA or gDNA.

CDR3 size: 15 residues. Trimming cost V 3 bases and J 2 bases; bases outside gene matches: 5. The germline V gene encodes CDR1 MGHDK and CDR2 SYGVNS. TCRdb's copy holds only in-frame clones and misses some; the assay was immunoSEQ multiplex PCR. The data contain a few hundred thousand clones, roughly 86% of them seen just once; the ten biggest clones take up 1.5% to 2%. The source of this sequence is a woman aged 45-59 years who had recovered from COVID-19. The sequenced material came from PBMCs or T cells enriched from blood (not recorded which). The V gene is TRBV25-1, the J gene TRBJ2-3; 7 bases align to TRBD2. The CDR3 is CASSDSRENTDTQYF. The CDR3 DNA is TGTGCCAGCAGTGATTCGCGGGAGAACACAGATACGCAGTATTTT.